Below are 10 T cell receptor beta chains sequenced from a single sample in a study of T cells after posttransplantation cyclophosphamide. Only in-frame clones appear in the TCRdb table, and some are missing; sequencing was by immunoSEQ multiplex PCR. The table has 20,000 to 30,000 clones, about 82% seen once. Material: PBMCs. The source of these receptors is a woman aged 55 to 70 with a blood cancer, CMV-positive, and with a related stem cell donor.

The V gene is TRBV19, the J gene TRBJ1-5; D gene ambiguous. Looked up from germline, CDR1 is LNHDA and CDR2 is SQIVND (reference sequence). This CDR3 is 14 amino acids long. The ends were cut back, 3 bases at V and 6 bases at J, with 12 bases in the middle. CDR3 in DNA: TGTGCCAGTAGTATCGGGAGGAGAGGTCAGCCCCAGCATTTT. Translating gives CASSIGRRGQPQHF. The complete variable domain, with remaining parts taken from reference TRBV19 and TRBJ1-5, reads DGGITQSPKYLFRKEGQNVTLSCEQNLNHDAMYWYRQDPGQGLRLIYYSQIVNDFQKGDIAEGYSVSREKKESFPLTVTSAQKNPTAFYLCASSIGRRGQPQHFGDGTRLSIL.

CDR3 sequence reads: CAIEGGNSPLHF. The CDR3 DNA follows: TGTGCCATCGAAGGAGGGAATTCACCCCTCCACTTT. The chain links TRBV10-3 to TRBJ1-6; D uncertain. Germline V gene data show CDR1 as ENHRY and CDR2 as SYGVKD. This CDR3 spans 12 amino acids. Trimming removed 8 bases from V and 7 bases from J, with 9 bases in between.

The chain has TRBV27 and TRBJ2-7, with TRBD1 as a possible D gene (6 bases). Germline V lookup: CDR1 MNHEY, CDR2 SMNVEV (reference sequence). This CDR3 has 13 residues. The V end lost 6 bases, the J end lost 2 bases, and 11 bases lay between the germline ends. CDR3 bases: TGTGCCAGCAGGTCCGACAGGACCTACGAGCAGTACTTC. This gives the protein CASRSDRTYEQYF.

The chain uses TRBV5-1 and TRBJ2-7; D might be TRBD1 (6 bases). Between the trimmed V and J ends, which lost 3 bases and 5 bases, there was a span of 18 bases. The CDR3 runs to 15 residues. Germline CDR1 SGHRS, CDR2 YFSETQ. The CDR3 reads CASSSGGQKQNEQYF. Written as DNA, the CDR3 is TGCGCCAGCAGCTCCGGCGGACAGAAGCAAAACGAGCAGTACTTC.

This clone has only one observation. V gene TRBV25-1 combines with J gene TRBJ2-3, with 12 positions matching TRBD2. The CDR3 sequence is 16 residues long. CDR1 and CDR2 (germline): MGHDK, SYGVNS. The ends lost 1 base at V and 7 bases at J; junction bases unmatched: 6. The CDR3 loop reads CASSESLAGGPNTQYF. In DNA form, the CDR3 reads TGTGCCAGCAGTGAATCTCTAGCGGGAGGGCCTAATACGCAGTATTTT.

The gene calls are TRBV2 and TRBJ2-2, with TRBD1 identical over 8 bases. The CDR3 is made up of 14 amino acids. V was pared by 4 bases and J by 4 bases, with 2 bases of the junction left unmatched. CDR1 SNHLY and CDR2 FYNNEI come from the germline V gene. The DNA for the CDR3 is TGTGCCAGCAGTGGGACAGGGCCCACCGGGGAGCTGTTTTTT. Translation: CASSGTGPTGELFF.

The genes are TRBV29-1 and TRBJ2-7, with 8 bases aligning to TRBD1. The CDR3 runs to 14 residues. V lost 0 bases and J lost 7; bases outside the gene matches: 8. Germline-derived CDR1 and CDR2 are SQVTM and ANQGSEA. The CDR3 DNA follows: TGCAGCGTTGAAGATCCTATCAGGGGGCGAGAGCAGTACTTC. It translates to CSVEDPIRGREQYF.

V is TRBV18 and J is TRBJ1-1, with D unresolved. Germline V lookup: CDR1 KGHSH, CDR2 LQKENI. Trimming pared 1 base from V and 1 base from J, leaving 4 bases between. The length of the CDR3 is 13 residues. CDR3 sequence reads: CASSPHKNTEAFF. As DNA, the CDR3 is TGTGCCAGCTCACCACACAAGAACACTGAAGCTTTCTTT.

CDR3 sequence reads: CASSQDRYEQYF. The CDR3 nucleotides are TGTGCCAGCAGCCAAGATAGATACGAGCAGTACTTC. The rearrangement joins TRBV4-2 to TRBJ2-7; D gene uncertain. CDR1 and CDR2 from the germline V gene are LGHNA and YNFKEQ. The CDR3 runs to 12 residues. V lost 0 bases, J lost 4 bases, and 4 bases lay in between.

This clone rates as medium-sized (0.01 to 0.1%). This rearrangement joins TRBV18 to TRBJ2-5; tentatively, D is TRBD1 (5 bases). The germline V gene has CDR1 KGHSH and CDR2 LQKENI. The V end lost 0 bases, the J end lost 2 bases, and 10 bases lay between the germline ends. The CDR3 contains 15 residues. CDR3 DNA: TGTGCCAGCTCACCACCGGGAAGGACACAAGAGACCCAGTACTTC. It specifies CASSPPGRTQETQYF.